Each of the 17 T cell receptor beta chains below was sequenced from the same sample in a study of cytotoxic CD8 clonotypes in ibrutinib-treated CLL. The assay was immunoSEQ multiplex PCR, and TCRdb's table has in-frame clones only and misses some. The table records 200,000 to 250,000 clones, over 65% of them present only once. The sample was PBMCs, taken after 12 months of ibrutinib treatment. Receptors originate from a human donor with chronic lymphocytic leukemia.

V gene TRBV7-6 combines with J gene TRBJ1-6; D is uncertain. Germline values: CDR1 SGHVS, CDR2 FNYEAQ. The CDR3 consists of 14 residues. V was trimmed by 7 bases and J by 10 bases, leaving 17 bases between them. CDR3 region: CASNRGQAFSPLHF. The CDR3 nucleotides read TGTGCCAGCAACCGGGGTCAGGCTTTCTCACCCCTCCACTTT.

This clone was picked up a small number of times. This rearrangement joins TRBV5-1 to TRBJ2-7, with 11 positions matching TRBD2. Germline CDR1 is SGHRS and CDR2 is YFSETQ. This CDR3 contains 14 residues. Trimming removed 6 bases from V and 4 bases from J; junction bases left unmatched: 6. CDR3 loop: CASTLAGGPYEQYF. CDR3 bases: TGCGCCAGCACTCTAGCGGGGGGTCCTTACGAGCAGTACTTC.

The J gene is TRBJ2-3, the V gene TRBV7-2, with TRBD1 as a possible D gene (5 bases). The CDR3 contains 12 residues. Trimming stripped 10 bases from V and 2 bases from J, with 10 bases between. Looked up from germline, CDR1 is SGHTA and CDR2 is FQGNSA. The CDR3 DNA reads TGTGCCACCTCAGGGTACACAGATACGCAGTATTTT. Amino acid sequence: CATSGYTDTQYF.

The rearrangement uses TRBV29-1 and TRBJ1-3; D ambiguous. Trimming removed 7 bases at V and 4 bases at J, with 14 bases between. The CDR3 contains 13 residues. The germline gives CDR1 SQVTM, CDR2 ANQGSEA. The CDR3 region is CSARGSGGNTIYF. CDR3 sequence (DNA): TGCAGCGCCCGAGGTTCTGGCGGAAACACCATATATTTT.

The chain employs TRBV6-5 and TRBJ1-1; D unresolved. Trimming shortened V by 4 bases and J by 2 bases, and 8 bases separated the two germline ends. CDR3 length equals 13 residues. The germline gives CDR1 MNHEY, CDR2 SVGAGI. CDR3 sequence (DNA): TGTGCCAGCAGTTTACAGAGAAACACTGAAGCTTTCTTT. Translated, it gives CASSLQRNTEAFF.

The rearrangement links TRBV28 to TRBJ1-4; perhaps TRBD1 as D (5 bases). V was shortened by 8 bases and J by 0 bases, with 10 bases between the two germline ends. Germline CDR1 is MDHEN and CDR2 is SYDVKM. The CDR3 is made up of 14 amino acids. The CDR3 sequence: CASRPGATNEKLFF. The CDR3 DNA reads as TGTGCCAGCCGACCGGGGGCAACTAATGAAAAACTGTTTTTT.

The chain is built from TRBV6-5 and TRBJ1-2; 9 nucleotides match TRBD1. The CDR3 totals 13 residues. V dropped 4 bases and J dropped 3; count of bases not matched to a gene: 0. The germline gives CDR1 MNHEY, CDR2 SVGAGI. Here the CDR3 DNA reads TGTGCCAGCAGTTGGACAGGGGACTATGGCTACACCTTC. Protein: CASSWTGDYGYTF.

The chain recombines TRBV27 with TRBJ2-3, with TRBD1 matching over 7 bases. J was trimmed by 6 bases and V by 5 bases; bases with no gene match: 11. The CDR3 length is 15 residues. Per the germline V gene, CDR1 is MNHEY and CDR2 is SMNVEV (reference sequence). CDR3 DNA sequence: TGTGCCAGCAGTCCCTGGGGCAGGGGGATGGATACGCAGTATTTT. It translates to CASSPWGRGMDTQYF.

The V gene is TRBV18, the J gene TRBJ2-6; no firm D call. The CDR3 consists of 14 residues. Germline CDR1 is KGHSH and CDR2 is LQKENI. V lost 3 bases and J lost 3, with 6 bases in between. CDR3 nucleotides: TGTGCCAGCTCACCTCCGGGTGGGGCCAACGTCCTGACTTTC. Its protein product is CASSPPGGANVLTF. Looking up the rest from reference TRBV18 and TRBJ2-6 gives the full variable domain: NAGVMQNPRHLVRRRGQEARLRCSPMKGHSHVYWYRQLPEEGLKFMVYLQKENIIDESGMPKERFSAEFPKEGPSILRIQQVVRGDSAAYFCASSPPGGANVLTFGAGSRLTVL.

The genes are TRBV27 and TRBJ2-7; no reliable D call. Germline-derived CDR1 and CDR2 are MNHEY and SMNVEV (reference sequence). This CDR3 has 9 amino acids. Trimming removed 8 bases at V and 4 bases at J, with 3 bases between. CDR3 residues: CASGYEQYF. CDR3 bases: TGTGCCAGCGGGTACGAGCAGTACTTC.

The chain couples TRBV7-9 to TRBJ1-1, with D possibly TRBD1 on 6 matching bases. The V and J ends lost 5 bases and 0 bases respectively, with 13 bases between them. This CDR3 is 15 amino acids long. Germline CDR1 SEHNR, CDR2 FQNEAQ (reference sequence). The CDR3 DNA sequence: TGTGCCAGCAGCCCAAGGGGGAACATGAACACTGAAGCTTTCTTT. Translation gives CASSPRGNMNTEAFF.

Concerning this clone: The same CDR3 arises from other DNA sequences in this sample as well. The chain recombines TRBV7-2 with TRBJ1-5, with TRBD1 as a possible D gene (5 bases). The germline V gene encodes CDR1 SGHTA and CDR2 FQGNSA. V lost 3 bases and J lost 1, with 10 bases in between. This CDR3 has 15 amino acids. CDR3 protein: CASSFGGASNQPQHF. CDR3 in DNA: TGTGCCAGCAGCTTCGGGGGTGCGAGCAATCAGCCCCAGCATTTT.

CDR3 region: CASSLLKALNTGELFF. The CDR3 DNA reads as TGTGCCAGCAGCTTGCTTAAGGCTTTGAACACCGGGGAGCTGTTTTTT. The chain uses TRBV5-6 and TRBJ2-2; D unclear. V dropped 1 base and J dropped 1 base, with 11 bases sitting between them. Germline CDR1 SGHDT, CDR2 YYEEEE. The CDR3 is made up of 16 amino acids.

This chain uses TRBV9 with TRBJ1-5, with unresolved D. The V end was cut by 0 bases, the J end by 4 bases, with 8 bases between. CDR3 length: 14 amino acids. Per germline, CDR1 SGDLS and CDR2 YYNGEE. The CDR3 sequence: CASSVGGRNQPQHF. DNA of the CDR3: TGTGCCAGCAGCGTAGGAGGGCGGAATCAGCCCCAGCATTTT.

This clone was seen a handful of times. Here the CDR3 reads CASSIRFRTSRIRGYTF. In nucleotides, the CDR3 is TGTGCCAGTAGTATAAGATTCCGAACCTCGAGAATACGTGGCTACACCTTC. The V gene is TRBV19, the J gene TRBJ1-2; the D is unclear. This CDR3 is built from 17 residues. Trimming left V 2 bases short and J 7 bases short, with 23 bases between. Germline lookup yields CDR1 LNHDA and CDR2 SQIVND (reference sequence).

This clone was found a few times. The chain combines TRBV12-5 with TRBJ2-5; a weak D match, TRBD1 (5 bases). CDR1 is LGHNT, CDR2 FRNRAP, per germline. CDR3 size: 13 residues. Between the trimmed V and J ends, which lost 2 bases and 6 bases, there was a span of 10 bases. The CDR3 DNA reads TGTGCTAGTGGTTTGACAGGCAGACAGACCCAGTACTTC. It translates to CASGLTGRQTQYF.

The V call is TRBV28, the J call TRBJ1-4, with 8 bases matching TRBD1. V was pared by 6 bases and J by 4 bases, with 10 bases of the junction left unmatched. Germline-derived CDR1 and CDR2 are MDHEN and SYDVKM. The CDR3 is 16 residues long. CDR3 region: CASSTPGQGGNEKLFF. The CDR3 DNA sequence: TGTGCCAGCAGCACACCCGGACAGGGCGGTAATGAAAAACTGTTTTTT.